This TCR beta chain came from a study of blood T cells in healthy people across ages. The second PCR ran about 6 to 11 cycles with a sample-barcoded 5' primer and J-beta primers. Using its own MiXCR run on the 5' RACE reads, TCRdb lists one record per CDR3 protein. This sample yields some 760,000 distinct CDR3 sequences, of which 25% are seen a single time; 9.4% belongs to the top ten. From germline, CDR1 is SGHAT and CDR2 FQNNGV. The CDR3 is 14 amino acids. The V end was cut by 0 bases, the J end by 8 bases, with 13 bases between. These same records also appear under a second study, on T cells of mothers and their children.

The sequence came from a boy between 10 and 17 years old in good health. What was sequenced was blood. The chain has TRBV11-2 and TRBJ1-1, with no clear D. CDR3 residues: CASSLDPGLTEAFF. The CDR3 DNA is TGTGCCAGCAGCTTAGATCCCGGATTAACAGAAGCTTTCTTT. The whole variable domain, remainder taken from reference TRBV11-2 and TRBJ1-1, is EAGVAQSPRYKIIEKRQSVAFWCNPISGHATLYWYQQILGQGPKLLIQFQNNGVVDDSQLPKDRFSAERLKGVDSTLKIQPAKLEDSAVYLCASSLDPGLTEAFFGQGTRLTVV.